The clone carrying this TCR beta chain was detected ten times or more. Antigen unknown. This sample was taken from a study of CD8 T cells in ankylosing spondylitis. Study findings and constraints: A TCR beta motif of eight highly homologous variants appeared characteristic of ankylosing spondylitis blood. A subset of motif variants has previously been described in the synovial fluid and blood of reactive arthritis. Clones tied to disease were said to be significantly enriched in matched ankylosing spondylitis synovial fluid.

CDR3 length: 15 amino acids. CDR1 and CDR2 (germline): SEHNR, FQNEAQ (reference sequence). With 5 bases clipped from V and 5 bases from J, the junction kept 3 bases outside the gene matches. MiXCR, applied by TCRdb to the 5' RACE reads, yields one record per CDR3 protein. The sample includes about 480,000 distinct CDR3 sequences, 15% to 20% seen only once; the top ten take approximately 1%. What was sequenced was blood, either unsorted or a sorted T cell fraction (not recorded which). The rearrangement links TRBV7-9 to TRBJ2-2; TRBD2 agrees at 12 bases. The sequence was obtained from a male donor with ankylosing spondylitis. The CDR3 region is CASSPGLAGTGELFF. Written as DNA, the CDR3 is TGTGCCAGCAGCCCAGGACTAGCGGGAACCGGGGAGCTGTTTTTT.